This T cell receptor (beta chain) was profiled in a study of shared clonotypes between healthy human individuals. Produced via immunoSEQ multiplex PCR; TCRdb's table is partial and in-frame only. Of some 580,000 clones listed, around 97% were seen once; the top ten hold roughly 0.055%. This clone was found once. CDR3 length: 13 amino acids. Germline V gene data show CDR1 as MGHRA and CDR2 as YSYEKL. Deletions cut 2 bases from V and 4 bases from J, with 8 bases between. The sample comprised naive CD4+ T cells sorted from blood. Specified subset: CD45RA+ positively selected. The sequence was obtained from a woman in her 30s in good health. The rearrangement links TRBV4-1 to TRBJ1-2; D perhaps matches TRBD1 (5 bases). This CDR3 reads CASSQSGLYGYTF. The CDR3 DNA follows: TGCGCCAGCAGCCAATCGGGACTCTATGGCTACACCTTC.